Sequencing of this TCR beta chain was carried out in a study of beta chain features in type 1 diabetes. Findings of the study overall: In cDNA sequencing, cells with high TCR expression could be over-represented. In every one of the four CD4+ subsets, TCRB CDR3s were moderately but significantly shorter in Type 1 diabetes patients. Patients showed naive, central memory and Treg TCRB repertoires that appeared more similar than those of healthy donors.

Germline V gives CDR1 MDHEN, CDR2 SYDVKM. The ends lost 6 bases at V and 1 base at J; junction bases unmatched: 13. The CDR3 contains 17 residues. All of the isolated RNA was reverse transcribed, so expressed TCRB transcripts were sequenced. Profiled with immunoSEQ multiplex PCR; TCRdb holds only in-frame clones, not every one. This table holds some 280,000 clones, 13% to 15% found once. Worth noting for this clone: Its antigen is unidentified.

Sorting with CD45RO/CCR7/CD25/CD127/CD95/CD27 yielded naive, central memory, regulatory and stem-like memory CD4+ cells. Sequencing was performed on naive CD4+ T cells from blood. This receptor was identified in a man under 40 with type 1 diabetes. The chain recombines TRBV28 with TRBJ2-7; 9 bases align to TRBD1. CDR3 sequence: CASSPRPGTGKSYEQYF. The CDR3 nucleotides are TGTGCCAGCAGCCCCCGGCCCGGGACAGGGAAATCCTACGAGCAGTACTTC.